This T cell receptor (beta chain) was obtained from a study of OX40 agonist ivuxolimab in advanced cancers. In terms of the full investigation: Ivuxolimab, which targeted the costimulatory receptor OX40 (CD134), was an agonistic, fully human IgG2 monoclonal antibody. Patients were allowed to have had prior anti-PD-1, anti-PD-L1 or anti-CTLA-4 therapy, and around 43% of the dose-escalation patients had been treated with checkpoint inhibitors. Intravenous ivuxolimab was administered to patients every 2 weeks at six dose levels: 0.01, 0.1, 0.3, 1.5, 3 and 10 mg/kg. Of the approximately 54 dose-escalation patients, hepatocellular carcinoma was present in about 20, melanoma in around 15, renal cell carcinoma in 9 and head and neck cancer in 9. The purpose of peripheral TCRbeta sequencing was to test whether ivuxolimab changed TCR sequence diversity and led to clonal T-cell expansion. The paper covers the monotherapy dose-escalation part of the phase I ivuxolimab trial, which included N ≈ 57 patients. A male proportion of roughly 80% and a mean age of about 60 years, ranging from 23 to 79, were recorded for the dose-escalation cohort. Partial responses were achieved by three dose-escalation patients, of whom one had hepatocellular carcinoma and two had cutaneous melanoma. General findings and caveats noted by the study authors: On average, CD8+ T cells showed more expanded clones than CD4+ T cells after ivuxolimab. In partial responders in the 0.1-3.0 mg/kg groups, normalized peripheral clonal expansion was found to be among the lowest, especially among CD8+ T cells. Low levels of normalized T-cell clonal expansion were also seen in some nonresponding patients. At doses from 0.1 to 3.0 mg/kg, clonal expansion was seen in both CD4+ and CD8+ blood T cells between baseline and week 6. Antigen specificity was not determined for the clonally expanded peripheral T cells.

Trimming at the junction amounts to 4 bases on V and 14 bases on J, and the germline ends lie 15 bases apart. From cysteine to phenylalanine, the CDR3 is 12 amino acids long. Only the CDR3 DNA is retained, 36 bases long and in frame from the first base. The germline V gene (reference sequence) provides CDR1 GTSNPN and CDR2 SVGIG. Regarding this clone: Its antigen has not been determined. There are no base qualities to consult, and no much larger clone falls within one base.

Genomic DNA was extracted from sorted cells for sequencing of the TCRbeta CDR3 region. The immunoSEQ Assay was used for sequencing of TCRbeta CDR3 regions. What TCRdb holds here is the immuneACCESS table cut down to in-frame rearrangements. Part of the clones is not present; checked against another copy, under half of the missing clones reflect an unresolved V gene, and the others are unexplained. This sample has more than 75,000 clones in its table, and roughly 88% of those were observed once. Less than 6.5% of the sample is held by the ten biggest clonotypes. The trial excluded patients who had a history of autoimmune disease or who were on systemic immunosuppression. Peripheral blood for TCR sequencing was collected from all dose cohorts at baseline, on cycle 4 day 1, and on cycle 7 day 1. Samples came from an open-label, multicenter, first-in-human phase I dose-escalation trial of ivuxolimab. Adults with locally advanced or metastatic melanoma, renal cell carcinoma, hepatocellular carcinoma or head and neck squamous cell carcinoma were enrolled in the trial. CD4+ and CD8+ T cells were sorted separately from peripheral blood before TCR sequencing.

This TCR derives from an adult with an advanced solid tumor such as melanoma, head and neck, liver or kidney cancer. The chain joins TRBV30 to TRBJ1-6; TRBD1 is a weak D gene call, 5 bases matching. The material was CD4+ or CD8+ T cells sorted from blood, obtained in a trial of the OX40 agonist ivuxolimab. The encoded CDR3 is CAWKGAARTLHF. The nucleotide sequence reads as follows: TGTGCCTGGAAAGGGGCGGCTCGCACCCTCCACTTT.